This is a list of T cell receptor beta chains from one sample in a study of OX40 agonist ivuxolimab in advanced cancers. Libraries were prepared by immunoSEQ multiplex PCR; TCRdb keeps only in-frame clonotypes and omits some of them. The data hold tens of thousands of clones, with roughly four fifths observed a single time. The sequencing used CD4+ or CD8+ T cells sorted from blood, collected in a trial of the OX40 agonist ivuxolimab. These receptors all stem from an adult with an advanced solid tumor such as melanoma, head and neck, liver or kidney cancer. Each CDR3 is given with its conserved first and last residue. A D gene is named only where the DNA matches it firmly. The size of a clone is reported for some rows only, either as once, few or many, or as a class for expanded clones.

TRBV19	TRBD1	once	TRBJ1-4	TGTGCCAGTAGCTCCGGGACAGTTGAAAAACTGTTTTTT	CASSSGTVEKLFF
TRBV7-3	NA	NA	TRBJ1-2	TGTGCCAGCAGCTCCGCAGGCGGGAATGGCTACACCTTC	CASSSAGGNGYTF
TRBV4-2	NA	NA	TRBJ2-1	TGTGCCAGCAGCCAAGATCCGCGGGTAGAGCAGTTCTTC	CASSQDPRVEQFF
TRBV5-5	NA	NA	TRBJ1-3	TGTGCCAGCAGCTTCCCACAGACTGGGTACTCTGGAAACACCATATATTTT	CASSFPQTGYSGNTIYF
TRBV11-3	TRBD1	NA	TRBJ2-7	TGTGCCAGCACCCTGGACAGGGGGCCTAACGAGCAGTACTTC	CASTLDRGPNEQYF
TRBV30	NA	NA	TRBJ1-3	TGTGCCTGGAGTGTACAAGGGAGAAACACCATATATTTT	CAWSVQGRNTIYF
TRBV11-2	NA	NA	TRBJ1-2	TGTGCCAGCAGCTTAGATCGTTCAGGAAGGGCGAGCTACACCTTC	CASSLDRSGRASYTF
TRBV4-1	NA	few	TRBJ1-1	TGCGCCAGCAGCCAACCCCTTCATAACACTGAAGCTTTCTTT	CASSQPLHNTEAFF
TRBV18	NA	NA	TRBJ2-1	TGTGCCAGCTCACCCTCGGCAGCGGGGGACAGCAATGAGCAGTTCTTC	CASSPSAAGDSNEQFF
TRBV7-8	NA	once	TRBJ1-3	TGTGCCAGCAGCTTGTCTGGAAACACCATATATTTT	CASSLSGNTIYF
TRBV6-1	NA	NA	TRBJ1-5	TGTGCCAGCAGTGAAAGAGTCCGGTCGGAGCCCCAGCATTTT	CASSERVRSEPQHF
TRBV5-4	NA	few	TRBJ1-4	TGTGCCAGCAGCTCACCCCAAGACCAGGGGATTGGTGAAAAACTGTTTTTT	CASSSPQDQGIGEKLFF
TRBV6-4	TRBD1	NA	TRBJ2-2	TGTGCCAGCAGTGACAGGGGGCTTGGCACCGGGGAGCTGTTTTTT	CASSDRGLGTGELFF
TRBV27	NA	NA	TRBJ1-2	TGTGCCAGCAGTCCTGTACCCGGGGGCGGCTACACCTTC	CASSPVPGGGYTF
TRBV15	NA	few	TRBJ1-2	TGTGCCACCAGCAGCCCTTTGAGGGGGGCGAGTGTGGGCTACACCTTC	CATSSPLRGASVGYTF
TRBV5-1	NA	NA	TRBJ2-2	TGCGCCAGCAGCCCGCCCGGCTCCGGGGAGCTGTTTTTT	CASSPPGSGELFF
TRBV11-2	NA	few	TRBJ2-7	TGTGCCAGCAGCTTAGAACTCTCCGGCGAGCAGTACTTC	CASSLELSGEQYF
TRBV15	TRBD1	once	TRBJ2-3	TGTGCCACCAGCAGGGGACGACAGGGTAGCACAGATACGCAGTATTTT	CATSRGRQGSTDTQYF
TRBV5-4	NA	NA	TRBJ2-4	TGTGCCACAAAGAACGGCACCCGAGTAGCCAAAAACATTCAGTACTTC	CATKNGTRVAKNIQYF
TRBV5-1	NA	medium-sized	TRBJ2-7	TGCGCCAGCAGCGTATCTCGGGCCGAGCAGTACTTC	CASSVSRAEQYF
TRBV11-2	NA	NA	TRBJ1-6	TGTGCCAGCAGCCACGAGGGAGGGTCACCCCTCCACTTT	CASSHEGGSPLHF
TRBV7-2	NA	few	TRBJ1-5	TGTGCCAGCAGCCTCGGGGGGAATAGCAATCAGCCCCAGCATTTT	CASSLGGNSNQPQHF
TRBV2	NA	NA	TRBJ1-2	TGTGCCAGCCGAGGAACCCACTATGGCTACACCTTC	CASRGTHYGYTF
TRBV30	TRBD1	few	TRBJ2-7	TGTGCCTGGAGTGTATCGACAGGGGCCTACGAGCAGTACTTC	CAWSVSTGAYEQYF
TRBV10-3	NA	once	TRBJ1-1	TGTGCCATCAGTCCCCGGGCGGGTCGGAACACTGAAGCTTTCTTT	CAISPRAGRNTEAFF
TRBV12-5	TRBD1	once	TRBJ1-1	TGTGCTAGTGGTTTGGTCAGGGGGATCGGCATTGAAGCTTTCTTT	CASGLVRGIGIEAFF
TRBV14	TRBD1	NA	TRBJ2-7	TGTGCCAGCAGCCAACTCGGGACAGTGGCCTACGAGCAGTACTTC	CASSQLGTVAYEQYF
TRBV7-3	TRBD1	NA	TRBJ1-4	TGTGCCAGCAGTAAGGGACAGGGGAGAGAAAAACTGTTTTTT	CASSKGQGREKLFF
TRBV5-1	NA	NA	TRBJ2-7	TGCGCCAGCAGCTTGAGTTCCGGGGTAGGTGAGCAGTACTTC	CASSLSSGVGEQYF
TRBV11-3	TRBD1	NA	TRBJ2-7	TGTGCCAGCAGCTCAGCCGGGACAGGGGATTCGTACGAGCAGTACTTC	CASSSAGTGDSYEQYF
TRBV29-1	TRBD1	few	TRBJ1-2	TGCAGCGTTACAGGGGTTCGCGGCTACACCTTC	CSVTGVRGYTF
TRBV7-8	TRBD2	NA	TRBJ2-7	TGTGCCAGCAGCCCGAGGGGAGGACTAGCGGGAGGGGTTAGGTACTTC	CASSPRGGLAGGVRYF
TRBV19	TRBD1	NA	TRBJ2-7	TGTGCCAGTAGTAAAGGGACAGTCTTTTCCGACGAGCAGTACTTC	CASSKGTVFSDEQYF
TRBV5-8	NA	NA	TRBJ1-1	TGTGCCAGCACCTTACGCGGGGGGCCTGGTGAAGCTTTCTTT	CASTLRGGPGEAFF
TRBV6-5	TRBD1	NA	TRBJ1-2	TGTGCCAGCAGGCCAGGGACAGGGAATGGCTACACCTTC	CASRPGTGNGYTF
TRBV28	NA	NA	TRBJ1-2	TGTGCCAGCAGTTTAGCCAGGACCTACTATGGCTACACCTTC	CASSLARTYYGYTF
TRBV11-2	NA	NA	TRBJ1-6	TGTGCCAGCAGCGGGACGGTGGGGGGGAATTCACCCCTCCACTTT	CASSGTVGGNSPLHF
TRBV7-3	NA	NA	TRBJ2-5	TGTGCGGAGGACGTGGAAGAGACCCAGTACTTC	CAEDVEETQYF
TRBV7-2	NA	NA	TRBJ2-3	TGTGCCAGCAGCTTAGCTTGGTCGACCACAGATACGCAGTATTTT	CASSLAWSTTDTQYF
TRBV28	NA	medium-sized	TRBJ1-2	TGTGCCAGCAGCAATTCTATGGGGGGCTACACCTTC	CASSNSMGGYTF
TRBV4-3	NA	once	TRBJ2-6	TGCGCCAGCAGCCAAGACTGGGCCAGGGGGAGGGGGACTGGGGCCAACGTCCTGACTTTC	CASSQDWARGRGTGANVLTF
TRBV13	NA	NA	TRBJ2-1	TGTGCCAGCAGCTTGGGAGTTGAGCAGTTCTTC	CASSLGVEQFF
TRBV18	NA	NA	TRBJ1-2	TGTGCCAGCTCATCTTCGACCGACACCACGGGCTACACCTTC	CASSSSTDTTGYTF
TRBV5-1	TRBD2	few	TRBJ2-3	TGCGCCACCAAATGGACTAGCGGGGGCACAGATACGCAGTATTTT	CATKWTSGGTDTQYF
TRBV11-2	NA	NA	TRBJ1-1	TGTGCCAGCAGCAGGGGAACGAAGAACACTGAAGCTTTCTTT	CASSRGTKNTEAFF
TRBV27	NA	NA	TRBJ1-2	TGTGCCAGCAGTCTCAAGGGAGCGCAATTTGGCGGCTACACCTTC	CASSLKGAQFGGYTF
TRBV5-1	TRBD1	NA	TRBJ2-7	TGCGCCAGCAGCGGCCGGGACAGGGTCGACGAGCAGTACTTC	CASSGRDRVDEQYF
TRBV11-3	NA	NA	TRBJ2-3	TGTGCCAGCAGCTTAGGGCATCCCACAGATACGCAGTATTTT	CASSLGHPTDTQYF
TRBV19	NA	NA	TRBJ2-4	TGTGCCAGTAGTAGCCGACCGGGACAAGGGTTTGGGGACATTCAGTACTTC	CASSSRPGQGFGDIQYF
TRBV5-1	NA	NA	TRBJ1-3	TGCGCCAGCAGCTTGGGGGGTGAAAACACCATATATTTT	CASSLGGENTIYF
TRBV7-2	NA	NA	TRBJ1-2	TGTGCCGGGTCGGAGGGTGTCTATGGCTACACCTTC	CAGSEGVYGYTF
TRBV7-8	TRBD2	NA	TRBJ2-1	TGTGCCAGCAGCTTAAAGCCCCTAAGGGGACTAGCGGGAGCAATTCAGGCGGGTGAGCAGTTCTTC	CASSLKPLRGLAGAIQAGEQFF